This paragraph reports one TCR beta chain. This entry belongs to a study of blood T cell repertoires in COVID-19. Study as a whole: Sites in the United States, Italy and Spain provided acute and convalescent COVID-19 samples. From T cells, B-cell-depleted T cells, or PBMCs came the material, which was cDNA or gDNA.

How the authors handled the data: Amplification of reference gene primers provided the estimated nucleated cell counts. The repertoire was sequenced with immunoSEQ multiplex PCR; TCRdb's copy has only in-frame clones and lacks some. V, J and clone size are those of that table, while D and trimming were read from the DNA. The sample has 300,000 or so clones; 85% to 90% are singletons. Trimming cost V 6 bases and J 3 bases, with 21 bases left between them. CDR3 length equals 16 residues. Germline CDR1 reads MRHNA; CDR2 reads SNTAGT. The chain carries TRBV6-4 and TRBJ2-7, with a tentative D call TRBD2 (6 bases). The receptor was derived from a woman in her thirties or forties with acute or convalescent COVID-19. Sequenced input: peripheral blood. The CDR3 spells CASSLLRGSADYEQYV. As DNA, the CDR3 is TGTGCCAGCAGCCTCCTCCGGGGGTCCGCCGACTACGAGCAGTACGTC.